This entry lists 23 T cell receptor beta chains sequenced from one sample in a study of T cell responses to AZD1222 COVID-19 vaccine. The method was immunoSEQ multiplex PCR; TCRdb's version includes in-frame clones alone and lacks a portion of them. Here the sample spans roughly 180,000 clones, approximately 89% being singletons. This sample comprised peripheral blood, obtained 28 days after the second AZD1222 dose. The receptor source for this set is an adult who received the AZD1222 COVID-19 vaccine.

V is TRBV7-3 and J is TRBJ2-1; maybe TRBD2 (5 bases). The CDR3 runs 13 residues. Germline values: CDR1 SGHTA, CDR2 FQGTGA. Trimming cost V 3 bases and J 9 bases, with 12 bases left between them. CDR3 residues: CASSFQTTSEQFF. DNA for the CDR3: TGTGCCAGCAGCTTCCAAACCACTAGTGAGCAGTTCTTC.

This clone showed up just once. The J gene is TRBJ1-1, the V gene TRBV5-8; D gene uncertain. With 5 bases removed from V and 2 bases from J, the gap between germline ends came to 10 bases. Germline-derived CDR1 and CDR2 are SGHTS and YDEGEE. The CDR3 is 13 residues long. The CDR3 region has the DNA TGTGCCAGCAGTCTGAGGATAAACACTGAAGCTTTCTTT. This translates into CASSLRINTEAFF. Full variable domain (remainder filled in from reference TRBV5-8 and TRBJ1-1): EAGVTQSPTHLIKTRGQQATLRCSPISGHTSVYWYQQALGLGLQFLLWYDEGEERNRGNFPPRFSGRQFPNYSSELNVNALELEDSALYLCASSLRINTEAFFGQGTRLTVV.

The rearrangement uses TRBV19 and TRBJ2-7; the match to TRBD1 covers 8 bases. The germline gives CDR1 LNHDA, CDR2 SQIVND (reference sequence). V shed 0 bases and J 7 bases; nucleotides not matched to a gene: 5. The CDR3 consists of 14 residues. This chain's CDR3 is CASSIDGTGGEQYF. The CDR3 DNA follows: TGTGCCAGTAGTATAGATGGGACAGGCGGGGAGCAGTACTTC.

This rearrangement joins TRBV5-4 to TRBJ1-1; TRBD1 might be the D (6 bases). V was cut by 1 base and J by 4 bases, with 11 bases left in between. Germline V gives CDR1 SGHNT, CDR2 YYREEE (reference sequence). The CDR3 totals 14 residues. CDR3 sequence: CASSLWGAGTEAFF. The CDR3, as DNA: TGTGCCAGCAGCTTGTGGGGGGCTGGCACTGAAGCTTTCTTT.

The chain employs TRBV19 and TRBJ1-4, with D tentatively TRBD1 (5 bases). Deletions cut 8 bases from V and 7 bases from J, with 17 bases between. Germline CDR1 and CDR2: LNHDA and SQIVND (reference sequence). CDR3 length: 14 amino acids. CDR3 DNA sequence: TGTGCCAGTCGAAAGGGGAGAACAAGTGAAAAACTGTTTTTT. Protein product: CASRKGRTSEKLFF.

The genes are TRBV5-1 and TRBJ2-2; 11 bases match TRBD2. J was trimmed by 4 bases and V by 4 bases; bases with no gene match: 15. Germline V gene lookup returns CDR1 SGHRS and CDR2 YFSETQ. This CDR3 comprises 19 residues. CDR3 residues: CASSPQTGTSGALTGELFF. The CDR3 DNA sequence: TGCGCCAGCAGCCCTCAAACCGGGACTAGCGGAGCCCTCACCGGGGAGCTGTTTTTT.

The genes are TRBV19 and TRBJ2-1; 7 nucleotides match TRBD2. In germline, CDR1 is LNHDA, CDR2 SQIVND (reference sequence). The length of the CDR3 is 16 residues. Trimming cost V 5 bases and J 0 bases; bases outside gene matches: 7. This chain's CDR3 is CASSALRDYSYNEQFF. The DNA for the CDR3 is TGTGCCAGTAGTGCTCTCCGGGACTACTCCTACAATGAGCAGTTCTTC.

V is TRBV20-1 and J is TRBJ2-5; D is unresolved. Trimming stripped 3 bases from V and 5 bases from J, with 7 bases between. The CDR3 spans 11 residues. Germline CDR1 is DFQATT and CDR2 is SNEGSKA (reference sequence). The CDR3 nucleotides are TGCAGTGCTAGTCTTGGCGAGACCCAGTACTTC. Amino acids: CSASLGETQYF.

CDR3: CASTQGNGYTF. The CDR3 DNA is TGTGCCAGCACCCAGGGGAACGGCTACACCTTC. The chain combines TRBV12-3 or TRBV12-4 with TRBJ1-2; D perhaps matches TRBD1 (6 bases). The CDR3 sequence is 11 residues long. Trimming left V 7 bases short and J 8 bases short, with 11 bases between.

In DNA, the CDR3 is TGTGCCAGCAGTTACCCTAGGTCGCCGAATCGCTATGGCTACACCTTC. This codes for CASSYPRSPNRYGYTF. V and J are TRBV6-5 and TRBJ1-2; D is undetermined. This CDR3 spans 16 amino acids. Germline CDR1 reads MNHEY; CDR2 reads SVGAGI. Trimming took off 2 bases at V and 4 bases at J, with 17 bases between the two ends.

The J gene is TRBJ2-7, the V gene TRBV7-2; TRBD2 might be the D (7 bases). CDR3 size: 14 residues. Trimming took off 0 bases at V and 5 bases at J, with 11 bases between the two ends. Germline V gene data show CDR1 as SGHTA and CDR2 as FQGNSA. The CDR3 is CASSLARGGNEQYF. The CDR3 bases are TGTGCCAGCAGCTTAGCCAGGGGAGGGAACGAGCAGTACTTC.

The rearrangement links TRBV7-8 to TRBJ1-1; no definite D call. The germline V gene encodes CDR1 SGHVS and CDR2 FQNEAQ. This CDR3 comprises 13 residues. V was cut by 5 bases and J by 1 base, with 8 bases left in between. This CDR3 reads CASSPPRNTEAFF. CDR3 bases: TGTGCCAGCAGCCCTCCAAGGAACACTGAAGCTTTCTTT.

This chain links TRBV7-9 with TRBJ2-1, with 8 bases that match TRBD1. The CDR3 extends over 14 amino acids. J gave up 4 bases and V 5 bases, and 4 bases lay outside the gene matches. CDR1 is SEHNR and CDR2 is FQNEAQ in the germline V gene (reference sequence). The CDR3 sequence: CASSPRQGYNEQFF. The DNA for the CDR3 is TGTGCCAGCAGCCCGAGACAGGGGTACAATGAGCAGTTCTTC.

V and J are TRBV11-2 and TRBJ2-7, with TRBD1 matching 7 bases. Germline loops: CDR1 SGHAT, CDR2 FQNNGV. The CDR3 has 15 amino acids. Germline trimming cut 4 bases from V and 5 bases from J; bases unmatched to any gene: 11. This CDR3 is CASSSEGAGGHEQYF. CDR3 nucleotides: TGTGCCAGCAGCTCAGAGGGGGCCGGAGGCCACGAGCAGTACTTC.

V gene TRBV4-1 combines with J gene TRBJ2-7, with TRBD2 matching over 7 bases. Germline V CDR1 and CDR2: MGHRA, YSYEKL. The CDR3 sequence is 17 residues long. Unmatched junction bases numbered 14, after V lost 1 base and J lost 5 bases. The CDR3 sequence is CASSQAANGGSFNEQYF. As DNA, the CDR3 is TGCGCCAGCAGCCAAGCAGCTAATGGCGGGAGTTTCAACGAGCAGTACTTC.

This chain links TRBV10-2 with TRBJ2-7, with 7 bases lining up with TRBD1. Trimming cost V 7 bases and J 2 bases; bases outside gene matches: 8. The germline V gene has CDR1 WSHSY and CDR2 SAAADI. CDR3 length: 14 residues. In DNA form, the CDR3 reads TGCGCCAGCACCTCCGGCGACAGGGCCTACGAGCAGTACTTC. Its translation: CASTSGDRAYEQYF.

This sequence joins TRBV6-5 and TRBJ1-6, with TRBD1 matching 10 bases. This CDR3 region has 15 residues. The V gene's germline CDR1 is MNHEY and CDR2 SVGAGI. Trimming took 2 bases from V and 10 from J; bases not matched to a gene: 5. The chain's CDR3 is CASSYGDRGGSPLHF. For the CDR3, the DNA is TGTGCCAGCAGTTACGGGGACAGGGGAGGATCACCCCTCCACTTT.

For the CDR3, the DNA is TGTGCCACCAGTGGGGACAAATCGAACACCGGGGAGCTGTTTTTT. It specifies CATSGDKSNTGELFF. J is TRBJ2-2 and V is TRBV24-1, with a tentative D call TRBD1 (6 bases). Germline loops: CDR1 KGHDR, CDR2 SFDVKD. Trimming left V 5 bases short and J 0 bases short, with 9 bases between. This CDR3 comprises 15 residues.

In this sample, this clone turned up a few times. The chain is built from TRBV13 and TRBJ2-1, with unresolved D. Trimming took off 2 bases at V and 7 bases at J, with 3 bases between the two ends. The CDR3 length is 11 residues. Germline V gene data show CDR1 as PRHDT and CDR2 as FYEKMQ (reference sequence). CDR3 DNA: TGTGCCAGCAGCTTATGGAATGAGCAGTTCTTC. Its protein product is CASSLWNEQFF.

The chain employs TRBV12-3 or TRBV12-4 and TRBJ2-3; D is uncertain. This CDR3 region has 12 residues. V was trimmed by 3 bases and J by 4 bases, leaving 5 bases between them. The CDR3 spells CASSFYADTQYF. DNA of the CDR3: TGTGCCAGCAGTTTTTACGCAGATACGCAGTATTTT.

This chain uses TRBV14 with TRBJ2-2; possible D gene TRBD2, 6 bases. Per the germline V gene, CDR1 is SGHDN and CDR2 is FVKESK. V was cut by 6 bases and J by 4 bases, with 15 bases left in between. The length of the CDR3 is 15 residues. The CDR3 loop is CASRPRSSGTGELFF. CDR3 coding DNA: TGTGCCAGCAGACCCCGTAGTAGCGGCACCGGGGAGCTGTTTTTT.

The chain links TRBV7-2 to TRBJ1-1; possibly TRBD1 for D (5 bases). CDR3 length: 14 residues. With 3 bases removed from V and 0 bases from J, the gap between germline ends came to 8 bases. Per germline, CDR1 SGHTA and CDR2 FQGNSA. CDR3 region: CASSFNRMNTEAFF. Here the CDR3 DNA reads TGTGCCAGCAGCTTTAACAGGATGAACACTGAAGCTTTCTTT.

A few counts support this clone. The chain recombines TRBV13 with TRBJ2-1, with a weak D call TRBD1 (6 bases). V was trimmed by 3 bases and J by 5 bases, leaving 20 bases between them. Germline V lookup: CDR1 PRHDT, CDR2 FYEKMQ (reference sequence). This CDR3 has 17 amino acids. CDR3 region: CASSFGTGNSRDNEQFF. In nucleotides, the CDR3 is TGTGCCAGCAGCTTTGGTACAGGGAATAGTAGGGACAATGAGCAGTTCTTC. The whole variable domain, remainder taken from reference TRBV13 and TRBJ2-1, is AAGVIQSPRHLIKEKRETATLKCYPIPRHDTVYWYQQGPGQDPQFLISFYEKMQSDKGSIPDRFSAQQFSDYHSELNMSSLELGDSALYFCASSFGTGNSRDNEQFFGPGTRLTVL.